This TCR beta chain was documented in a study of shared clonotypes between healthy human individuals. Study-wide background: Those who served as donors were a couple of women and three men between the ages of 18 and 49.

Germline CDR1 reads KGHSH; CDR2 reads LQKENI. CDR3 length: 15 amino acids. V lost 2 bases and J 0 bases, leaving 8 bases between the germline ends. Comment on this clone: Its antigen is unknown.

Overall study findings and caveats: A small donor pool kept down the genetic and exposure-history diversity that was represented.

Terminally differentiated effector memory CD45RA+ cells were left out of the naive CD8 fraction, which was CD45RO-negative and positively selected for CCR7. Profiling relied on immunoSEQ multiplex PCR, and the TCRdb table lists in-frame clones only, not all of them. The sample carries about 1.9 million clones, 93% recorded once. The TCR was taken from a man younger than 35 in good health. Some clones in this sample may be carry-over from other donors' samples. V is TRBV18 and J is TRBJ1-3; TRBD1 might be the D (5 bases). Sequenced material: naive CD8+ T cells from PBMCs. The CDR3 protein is CASSPERGSGNTIYF. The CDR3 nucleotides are TGTGCCAGCTCACCAGAGAGGGGCTCTGGAAACACCATATATTTT.